This entry lists 21 T cell receptor beta chains sequenced from one sample in a study of naive and memory T cell subsets. What these receptors recognize is not known. The beta constant-region primer was an equimolar mix of two oligonucleotides covering TRBC1 and TRBC2. Ligated cDNA was amplified by four rounds of PCR with nested alpha and beta constant-region primers and SP2. TCRdb analysed the UMI-ligation and nested PCR reads with MiXCR anew, one entry per CDR3 protein. The table includes approximately 150,000 distinct CDR3 sequences, 15% to 25% detected once. General study findings and limits: Possibly reflecting memory cells re-expressing CD45RA, a few larger clonotypes occurred in naive repertoires, especially CD8.

Specimen: naive CD8+ T cells from blood. The receptors stem from a human donor in good health.

CDR3 DNA sequence: TGTGCCAGCAGCGTAGCTATGGGACCCAGAATCGGAAACACCATATATTTT. This translates into CASSVAMGPRIGNTIYF. The V and J genes are TRBV9 and TRBJ1-3; maybe TRBD1 (5 bases). V lost 0 bases and J lost 4, with 17 bases in between. This CDR3 contains 17 residues. The germline gives CDR1 SGDLS, CDR2 YYNGEE.

The chain combines TRBV19 with TRBJ2-3, with 9 bases matching TRBD1. This CDR3 spans 13 amino acids. Trimming removed 6 bases from V and 6 bases from J; junction bases left unmatched: 4. Germline CDR1 is LNHDA and CDR2 is SQIVND (reference sequence). CDR3 residues: CASRDRGYDTQYF. The CDR3 bases are TGTGCCAGTAGGGACAGGGGATACGATACGCAGTATTTT.

The chain employs TRBV19 and TRBJ2-1; D perhaps matches TRBD2 (6 bases). Germline lookup yields CDR1 LNHDA and CDR2 SQIVND (reference sequence). This CDR3 is 15 amino acids long. The V end lost 2 bases, the J end lost 9 bases, and 17 bases lay between the germline ends. CDR3 DNA sequence: TGTGCCAGTAGTATATCTTGGTCGGCGGGGAGTGAGCAGTTCTTC. Translation gives CASSISWSAGSEQFF.

The chain uses TRBV4-1 and TRBJ2-7; 10 bases map to TRBD2. The V and J ends lost 0 bases and 4 bases, in that order; junction bases with no gene match: 6. The CDR3 is 16 residues long. Germline V gene lookup returns CDR1 MGHRA and CDR2 YSYEKL. The CDR3 DNA sequence: TGCGCCAGCAGCCAAGAGGGGGGACTAGCGAGATACGAGCAGTACTTC. Its protein product is CASSQEGGLARYEQYF.

In its sample, this clonotype was seen a few times. The chain joins TRBV7-6 to TRBJ2-1; 11 bases fit TRBD2. CDR3 length: 15 residues. Germline values: CDR1 SGHVS, CDR2 FNYEAQ. V lost 2 bases, J lost 7 bases, and 4 bases stayed unmatched. The CDR3 loop is CASSLIAGGPNEQFF. CDR3 DNA sequence: TGTGCCAGCAGCTTAATAGCGGGAGGGCCGAATGAGCAGTTCTTC.

On this clonotype: Just one base apart from a much larger clone, this may be a read error. The rearrangement links TRBV6-2 or TRBV6-3 to TRBJ1-1, with unresolved D. The CDR3 loop spans 12 amino acids. V was clipped by 5 bases and J by 0 bases, with 4 bases between them. The V gene's germline CDR1 is MNHEY and CDR2 SVGEGT. The CDR3 coding sequence is TGTGCCAGCAGTACAGTGAACACTGAAGCTTTCTTT. Its translation: CASSTVNTEAFF.

This chain joins TRBV27 and TRBJ2-2, with 9 positions matching TRBD1. The germline gives CDR1 MNHEY, CDR2 SMNVEV (reference sequence). The CDR3 consists of 18 residues. V lost 5 bases to trimming and J lost 0 bases; unmatched junction nucleotides: 10. This CDR3 reads CASSNQYRGPANTGELFF. CDR3 DNA sequence: TGTGCCAGCAGTAACCAATACAGGGGGCCAGCGAACACCGGGGAGCTGTTTTTT.

The chain joins TRBV19 to TRBJ2-7; TRBD2 aligns across 9 bases. Germline lookup yields CDR1 LNHDA and CDR2 SQIVND (reference sequence). Losses at the gene ends were 5 bases for V and 3 bases for J; bases not matched to a gene: 5. This CDR3 spans 14 amino acids. CDR3 coding DNA: TGTGCCAGTAGTTCGACTAGCGGATACTACGAGCAGTACTTC. It is translated as CASSSTSGYYEQYF.

This clonotype was seen only a few times. This chain joins TRBV3-1 and TRBJ2-3, with 10 positions matching TRBD2. Germline lookup yields CDR1 LGHDT and CDR2 YNNKEL (reference sequence). This CDR3 has 16 residues. The junction had 6 bases not matched to a gene; V was cut back by 3 bases and J by 3 bases. The CDR3 DNA reads TGTGCCAGCAGCCACCCGGGGACTAGCGAAACAGATACGCAGTATTTT. This encodes CASSHPGTSETDTQYF.

This clonotype was detected ten times or more. V usage is TRBV20-1 and J usage is TRBJ1-1, with 10 bases that match TRBD1. With V trimmed by 6 bases and J by 3 bases, 1 base remained unmatched. The CDR3 contains 12 residues. Germline V gives CDR1 DFQATT, CDR2 SNEGSKA (reference sequence). This chain's CDR3 is CSAGTGDTEAFF. The CDR3 coding sequence is TGCAGTGCCGGGACAGGGGACACTGAAGCTTTCTTT.

The sample holds a few counts of this clonotype. This rearrangement joins TRBV29-1 to TRBJ1-1; possibly TRBD1 for D (6 bases). The germline gives CDR1 SQVTM, CDR2 ANQGSEA. This CDR3 region has 13 residues. Trimming removed 5 bases from V and 0 bases from J, with 10 bases in between. CDR3 sequence: CSVQGSMNTEAFF. DNA of the CDR3: TGCAGCGTTCAGGGGTCTATGAACACTGAAGCTTTCTTT.

The V and J genes are TRBV20-1 and TRBJ1-1, with TRBD1 identical over 8 bases. Germline CDR1 DFQATT, CDR2 SNEGSKA (reference sequence). The CDR3 consists of 13 residues. V gave up 6 bases and J gave up 4 bases; unmatched junction bases: 7. DNA of the CDR3: TGCAGTGCCTCGACAGGGGATGGCACTGAAGCTTTCTTT. Protein: CSASTGDGTEAFF.

This clonotype has a single count. The V and J genes are TRBV6-6 and TRBJ2-3; D is ambiguous. From germline, CDR1 is MNHNY and CDR2 SVGAGI (reference sequence). The ends were cut back, 6 bases at V and 4 bases at J, with 17 bases in the middle. The CDR3 spans 15 residues. The DNA for the CDR3 is TGTGCCAGCAGACGCCTAGTGCCGTTACCAGATACGCAGTATTTT. It encodes CASRRLVPLPDTQYF.

This clonotype was found a few times. The rearrangement uses TRBV6-5 and TRBJ2-3; D tentatively fits TRBD1 or TRBD2 (5 bases each). Germline CDR1 reads MNHEY; CDR2 reads SVGAGI. CDR3 size: 14 residues. Trimming took 3 bases from V and 7 from J, leaving 14 bases between them. CDR3 in amino acids: CASSYMGEFNTQYF. CDR3 bases: TGTGCCAGCAGTTATATGGGGGAGTTTAATACGCAGTATTTT.

J is TRBJ2-7 and V is TRBV10-3; 7 bases align to TRBD2. Germline V gene data show CDR1 as ENHRY and CDR2 as SYGVKD. J was trimmed by 0 bases and V by 3 bases; bases with no gene match: 2. This CDR3 is 14 amino acids long. The CDR3 here is CAISEGGSSYEQYF. The CDR3 nucleotides are TGTGCCATCAGTGAAGGCGGGAGCTCCTACGAGCAGTACTTC.

In its sample, this clonotype was seen a few times. One junction end disagrees with the germline gene, perhaps due to a read error. The chain couples TRBV14 to TRBJ2-7, with 9 bases matching TRBD1. From germline, CDR1 is SGHDN and CDR2 FVKESK. The CDR3 runs to 13 residues. In nucleotides, the CDR3 is TGTGCCAGCAGCCAAGGACCCGGGACAGGGCTCAACTTC. Its translation is CASSQGPGTGLNF.

This clonotype occurred a few times. J is TRBJ1-5 and V is TRBV28; D perhaps matches TRBD1 (5 bases). This CDR3 is 15 amino acids long. Per the germline V gene, CDR1 is MDHEN and CDR2 is SYDVKM. Deletions cut 6 bases from V and 7 bases from J, with 19 bases between. The CDR3 region has the DNA TGTGCCAGCAGCCCAGTTGGGCAGGGTGGACAGCCCCAGCATTTT. The encoded protein is CASSPVGQGGQPQHF.

This rearrangement joins TRBV7-9 to TRBJ2-1; TRBD1 matches 8 bases. There are 14 residues in the CDR3. Germline values: CDR1 SEHNR, CDR2 FQNEAQ (reference sequence). The ends lost 5 bases at V and 5 bases at J; junction bases unmatched: 5. Here the CDR3 reads CASSPGGVDNEQFF. DNA for the CDR3: TGTGCCAGCAGCCCAGGGGGCGTGGACAATGAGCAGTTCTTC.

Many counts were recorded for this clonotype. The rearrangement links TRBV4-1 to TRBJ2-1, with TRBD2 as a possible D gene (6 bases). The V end lost 1 base, the J end lost 8 bases, and 9 bases lay between the germline ends. The length of the CDR3 is 13 residues. Per germline, CDR1 MGHRA and CDR2 YSYEKL. CDR3 amino acids: CASSQGRGYEQFF. The DNA of the CDR3 is TGCGCCAGCAGCCAAGGGAGGGGTTATGAGCAGTTCTTC.

This clonotype was counted between two and nine times. The rearrangement joins TRBV6-5 to TRBJ1-5, with 8 bases matching TRBD1. The V gene end was trimmed by 0 bases and the J gene end by 4 bases; junction bases not matched to a gene: 2. The germline V gene has CDR1 MNHEY and CDR2 SVGAGI. The CDR3 loop spans 15 amino acids. The CDR3 region is CASSYSQGVNQPQHF. The CDR3 DNA follows: TGTGCCAGCAGTTACTCACAGGGGGTTAATCAGCCCCAGCATTTT.

The chain joins TRBV20-1 to TRBJ2-3, with 7 bases lining up with TRBD2. The CDR3 is 14 residues long. In germline, CDR1 is DFQATT, CDR2 SNEGSKA (reference sequence). Trimming cost V 3 bases and J 2 bases; bases outside gene matches: 5. CDR3 sequence: CSASSGAVTDTQYF. The DNA for the CDR3 is TGCAGTGCTAGCAGCGGGGCCGTCACAGATACGCAGTATTTT.